Listed here are 15 T cell receptor beta chains from one sample, sequenced in a study of CD8+CD57+ T cells in acquired aplastic anemia. Researchers used genomic DNA as the template to profile TCR beta VDJ and CDR3. MiXCR was run by TCRdb on the reads, yielding one entry per CDR3 protein. The sample has about 160,000 distinct CDR3 sequences, 40% to 60% seen once. Sequencing involved patients with CD8+CD57+ cell expansion previously shown by flow cytometry. Sequenced: sorted CD4+, CD8+, or CD8+CD57+ T cells (not recorded which) from PBMCs. The origin of the receptors is a human donor with aplastic anemia.

This clonotype came up a few times. The rearrangement joins TRBV12-3 or TRBV12-4 to TRBJ2-7; D unclear. Trimming stripped 5 bases from V and 3 bases from J, with 5 bases between. There are 11 residues in the CDR3. The CDR3 spells CASSAYYEQYF. CDR3 in DNA: TGTGCCAGCAGTGCCTACTACGAGCAGTACTTC.

The sample holds a few counts of this clonotype. This chain connects TRBV5-4 to TRBJ1-4, with a tentative D call TRBD1 (5 bases). V lost 5 bases and J lost 4, with 15 bases in between. The germline CDR1 and CDR2 sequences are SGHNT and YYREEE (reference sequence). The CDR3 has 15 amino acids. The CDR3 loop reads CASSSTDSGNEKLFF. CDR3 DNA: TGTGCCAGCAGTAGCACCGACAGCGGTAATGAAAAACTGTTTTTT.

This clonotype was observed at least ten times. This chain joins TRBV6-5 and TRBJ2-3, with TRBD1 as a possible D gene (6 bases). CDR1 MNHEY and CDR2 SVGAGI come from the germline V gene. The V and J ends lost 2 bases and 0 bases respectively, with 9 bases between them. The CDR3 runs 15 residues. CDR3 loop: CASSYDTGSTDTQYF. In DNA form, the CDR3 reads TGTGCCAGCAGTTACGATACAGGGAGCACAGATACGCAGTATTTT.

This clonotype was detected ten times or more. The J gene is TRBJ1-5, the V gene TRBV19, with D possibly being TRBD1 (6 bases). This CDR3 is built from 14 residues. V lost 9 bases, J lost 0 bases, and 12 bases lay in between. From germline, CDR1 is LNHDA and CDR2 SQIVND (reference sequence). This chain's CDR3 is CASRTVHSNQPQHF. The CDR3 nucleotides read TGTGCCAGCCGGACAGTCCATAGCAATCAGCCCCAGCATTTT.

The chain couples TRBV9 to TRBJ1-6; D is unclear. Trimming shortened V by 7 bases and J by 7 bases, and 6 bases separated the two germline ends. Germline loops: CDR1 SGDLS, CDR2 YYNGEE. CDR3 length equals 11 residues. CDR3 DNA sequence: TGTGCCAGCGCCTCGAATTCACCCCTCCACTTT. It is translated as CASASNSPLHF.

The CDR3 protein is CASSVFGTDTQYF. Here the CDR3 DNA reads TGTGCCAGCAGTGTTTTTGGCACAGATACGCAGTATTTT. V gene TRBV25-1 combines with J gene TRBJ2-3, with D uncertain. Looked up from germline, CDR1 is MGHDK and CDR2 is SYGVNS. There are 13 residues in the CDR3. Trimming pared 4 bases from V and 1 base from J, leaving 6 bases between. The full variable domain, completed using reference TRBV25-1 and TRBJ2-3, is EADIYQTPRYLVIGTGKKITLECSQTMGHDKMYWYQQDPGMELHLIHYSYGVNSTEKGDLSSESTVSRIRTEHFPLTLESARPSHTSQYLCASSVFGTDTQYFGPGTRLTVL.

The chain links TRBV15 to TRBJ2-1; D not certain. The CDR3 contains 11 residues. CDR1 and CDR2 (germline): LNHNV, YYDKDF (reference sequence). The ends were cut back, 6 bases at V and 8 bases at J, with 8 bases in the middle. The chain's CDR3 is CATRGVHEQFF. The CDR3 DNA follows: TGTGCCACCAGAGGAGTGCATGAGCAGTTCTTC.

The table lists this clonotype with many counts. The rearrangement links TRBV5-5 to TRBJ2-7, with 10 bases identical to TRBD2. Looked up from germline, CDR1 is SGHKS and CDR2 is YYEKEE (reference sequence). CDR3 size: 15 residues. The J segment lost 5 bases and the V segment lost 1 base, leaving 6 bases of the junction unmatched. The CDR3, as DNA: TGTGCCAGCAGCTTGACTAGCGGGATAGTCCACGAGCAGTACTTC. This gives the protein CASSLTSGIVHEQYF.

This rearrangement joins TRBV9 to TRBJ2-5; the D gene is possibly TRBD2 (7 bases). V was shortened by 3 bases and J by 4 bases, with 16 bases between the two germline ends. The CDR3 length is 15 residues. CDR1 and CDR2 (germline): SGDLS, YYNGEE. The CDR3 spells CASSAEQGRAETQYF. Written as DNA, the CDR3 is TGTGCCAGCAGCGCAGAGCAGGGGAGGGCAGAGACCCAGTACTTC.

The chain is built from TRBV2 and TRBJ2-7; weak D call: TRBD1 (6 bases). This CDR3 is built from 14 residues. From germline, CDR1 is SNHLY and CDR2 FYNNEI. V lost 3 bases and J 2 bases, leaving 11 bases between the germline ends. The CDR3 DNA follows: TGTGCCAGCAGTGAGATTGGACAGCCCTACGAGCAGTACTTC. Amino acid sequence: CASSEIGQPYEQYF.

Turning to this clonotype: This could be a read error, since a much larger clone is one nucleotide away. The chain joins TRBV5-1 to TRBJ1-2; weak D call: TRBD1 (6 bases). The germline V gene has CDR1 SGHRS and CDR2 YFSETQ. This CDR3 is built from 14 residues. Between the trimmed V and J ends, which lost 4 bases and 3 bases, there was a span of 13 bases. The DNA for the CDR3 is TGCGCCAGCAGCCCCCAACAGGGTCACTATGGCTACACCTTC. Encoded protein: CASSPQQGHYGYTF. The full variable domain, rest sourced from reference TRBV5-1 and TRBJ1-2, is KAGVTQTPRYLIKTRGQQVTLSCSPISGHRSVSWYQQTPGQGLQFLFEYFSETQRNKGNFPGRFSGRQFSNSRSEMNVSTLELGDSALYLCASSPQQGHYGYTFGSGTRLTVV.

The V call is TRBV7-9, the J call TRBJ1-2; perhaps TRBD1 as D (5 bases). V was shortened by 2 bases and J by 4 bases, with 11 bases between the two germline ends. The length of the CDR3 is 14 residues. CDR1 and CDR2 (germline): SEHNR, FQNEAQ (reference sequence). The CDR3: CASSLSDSFYGYTF. CDR3 nucleotides: TGTGCCAGCAGCTTATCCGACAGCTTCTATGGCTACACCTTC.

This clonotype was recorded at least ten times. The chain is built from TRBV11-2 and TRBJ2-3; 9 bases fit TRBD1. This CDR3 comprises 15 residues. Per the germline V gene, CDR1 is SGHAT and CDR2 is FQNNGV. The J segment lost 5 bases and the V segment lost 4 bases, leaving 7 bases of the junction unmatched. The CDR3 coding sequence is TGTGCCAGCAGCTCCCCCGGGACAGGGAAAGATACGCAGTATTTT. Amino acids: CASSSPGTGKDTQYF.

This chain uses TRBV24-1 with TRBJ2-1; D call uncertain. The V gene's germline CDR1 is KGHDR and CDR2 SFDVKD. Trimming pared 3 bases from V and 9 bases from J, leaving 11 bases between. CDR3 length: 13 amino acids. The CDR3 DNA sequence: TGTGCCACCAGTGATAATTTCGTAGGTGAGCAGTTCTTC. Translation: CATSDNFVGEQFF.

The chain links TRBV5-1 to TRBJ1-2, with TRBD1 matching over 8 bases. The germline V gene encodes CDR1 SGHRS and CDR2 YFSETQ. The junction had 8 bases not matched to a gene; V was cut back by 0 bases and J by 4 bases. This CDR3 comprises 16 residues. The CDR3 here is CASSLAGGQAPYGYTF. CDR3 DNA: TGCGCCAGCAGCTTGGCCGGGGGACAGGCTCCCTATGGCTACACCTTC.